This TCR beta chain was profiled in a study of blood T cell repertoires in COVID-19. Study in general: The United States, Italy and Spain provided the acute and convalescent COVID-19 samples. PBMCs, B-cell-depleted T cells, or T cells provided the cDNA or gDNA that made up the material.

Germline V CDR1 and CDR2: MGHRA, YSYEKL. V was shortened by 2 bases and J by 1 base, with 3 bases between the two germline ends. The CDR3 consists of 14 residues. Concerning this clone itself: Other DNA sequences in the same sample also yield this CDR3.

In the authors' workflow: How many nucleated cells were present was estimated from reference gene primer amplification. The method was immunoSEQ multiplex PCR; TCRdb's version includes in-frame clones alone and lacks a portion of them. Clonal size and the V and J genes are those of that table, whereas D and trimming came from the DNA. The sample carries a few hundred thousand clones, around four fifths recorded once. The receptor's source is a man in his thirties or forties who had recovered from COVID-19. The V gene is TRBV4-1, the J gene TRBJ2-6; D call uncertain. Specimen: peripheral blood. CDR3 region: CASSQSSGANVLTF. The CDR3 DNA is TGCGCCAGCAGCCAATCATCTGGGGCCAACGTCCTGACTTTC.